A single T cell receptor (beta chain) is shown here with its context. Its target is unknown. Given a much more abundant clone one base away, this may be a read error. This sample is drawn from a study of blood T cells in healthy people across ages. Points from the study as a whole: PBMCs left unsorted prevented a conclusive naive versus antigen-experienced comparison.

V lost 9 bases to trimming and J lost 13 bases, with 37 bases between them. There are 18 residues in the CDR3. CDR1 is MNHNS, CDR2 SASEGT, per germline. Then a second PCR, running roughly 7 to 11 cycles, was carried out with a sample-barcoded 5' primer and a J-beta primer mix. TCRdb processed the 5' RACE reads anew with MiXCR; each CDR3 protein has one entry. The sample has hundreds of thousands of distinct CDR3 sequences, under 30% seen once; the top ten hold approximately 14%. The source of this sequence is a woman at least 80 years old in good health. V gene TRBV6-1 combines with J gene TRBJ2-1, with D possibly being TRBD1 (8 bases). The sample taken for sequencing was blood. The CDR3 DNA follows: TGTGCCAGGGGGGGGGTTGGACAGGGAGCGTGGTGGCAAGAGACCCAGTTCTTC. Its protein is CARGGVGQGAWWQETQFF.